Following are 14 T cell receptor beta chains from one sample sequenced in a study of T cell responses to AZD1222 COVID-19 vaccine. Profiling relied on immunoSEQ multiplex PCR, and the TCRdb table lists in-frame clones only, not all of them. The table lists some 130,000 clones, 70% to 90% of them singletons. Specimen: peripheral blood, collected on day 0 of AZD1222 vaccination. The receptors were gathered from an adult in good health.

Of note for this clone: One junction end does not reproduce the germline sequence, and a read error may be involved. This sequence joins TRBV6-5 and TRBJ1-2; D ambiguous. The CDR3 contains 13 residues. CDR1 and CDR2 (germline): MNHEY, SVGAGI. CDR3 residues: CASSYSMRAAINF. The CDR3 DNA reads TGTGCCAGCAGTTACAGTATGCGGGCTGCCATTAACTTC.

This chain uses TRBV30 with TRBJ2-7; 7 bases fit TRBD1. This CDR3 region has 14 residues. V was pared by 1 base and J by 2 bases, with 5 bases of the junction left unmatched. The germline gives CDR1 GTSNPN, CDR2 SVGIG (reference sequence). The CDR3 protein is CAWSERGLPYEQYF. CDR3 DNA sequence: TGTGCCTGGAGTGAGAGGGGGCTTCCCTACGAGCAGTACTTC. The complete variable domain, with remaining parts taken from reference TRBV30 and TRBJ2-7, reads SQTIHQWPATLVQPVGSPLSLECTVEGTSNPNLYWYRQAAGRGLQLLFYSVGIGQISSEVPQNLSASRPQDRQFILSSKKLLLSDSGFYLCAWSERGLPYEQYFGPGTRLTVT.

The rearrangement links TRBV7-2 to TRBJ2-1, with 8 bases lining up with TRBD1. Germline-derived CDR1 and CDR2 are SGHTA and FQGNSA. The CDR3 has 15 residues. V lost 5 bases and J lost 3; bases outside the gene matches: 6. The CDR3 loop reads CASSPSGGYYNEQFF. The CDR3 DNA reads as TGTGCCAGCAGCCCCTCAGGGGGCTACTACAATGAGCAGTTCTTC.

The chain uses TRBV27 and TRBJ1-2, with 7 positions matching TRBD1. This CDR3 is 14 amino acids long. Trimming cost V 1 base and J 10 bases; bases outside gene matches: 9. Germline-derived CDR1 and CDR2 are MNHEY and SMNVEV (reference sequence). The CDR3 loop reads CASSLFPGQRDYTF. For the CDR3, the DNA is TGTGCCAGCAGTTTATTTCCGGGACAGAGAGACTACACCTTC.

The chain is built from TRBV6-1 and TRBJ2-5; the D is unclear. The germline gives CDR1 MNHNS, CDR2 SASEGT. This CDR3 has 15 residues. Trimming cost V 2 bases and J 1 base, with 11 bases left between them. The CDR3 region is CASSEFPSPQETQYF. CDR3 coding DNA: TGTGCCAGCAGTGAATTTCCATCCCCCCAAGAGACCCAGTACTTC.

The chain is built from TRBV7-9 and TRBJ1-2; no reliable D call. Germline CDR1 SEHNR, CDR2 FQNEAQ (reference sequence). The V and J ends lost 1 base and 0 bases respectively, with 6 bases between them. CDR3 length: 14 amino acids. The CDR3 here is CASSLETANYGYTF. The DNA of the CDR3 is TGTGCCAGCAGCTTAGAAACTGCTAACTATGGCTACACCTTC.

This clone appeared once. V and J are TRBV6-1 and TRBJ1-1, with D uncertain. Looked up from germline, CDR1 is MNHNS and CDR2 is SASEGT. The CDR3 is made up of 13 amino acids. Trimming took 0 bases from V and 11 from J, leaving 13 bases between them. The CDR3 reads CASSEARSLRAFF. CDR3 nucleotide sequence: TGTGCCAGCAGTGAAGCGCGGAGCCTGAGGGCTTTCTTT.

This sequence joins TRBV6-1 and TRBJ1-2; D call uncertain. Trimming shortened V by 1 base and J by 7 bases, and 7 bases separated the two germline ends. Germline-derived CDR1 and CDR2 are MNHNS and SASEGT. This CDR3 region has 12 residues. Written as DNA, the CDR3 is TGTGCCAGCAGTGAAGGGGCTCGTGGCTACACCTTC. Protein product: CASSEGARGYTF.

The V gene is TRBV27, the J gene TRBJ2-3; D might be TRBD2 (6 bases). V gave up 6 bases and J gave up 6 bases, with 19 bases separating them. CDR3 size: 15 residues. Germline loops: CDR1 MNHEY, CDR2 SMNVEV (reference sequence). CDR3 loop: CASRSGDPWRDTQYF. CDR3 nucleotides: TGTGCCAGCAGGTCGGGGGACCCCTGGAGGGATACGCAGTATTTT.

The chain recombines TRBV6-6 with TRBJ1-6; 7 bases agree with TRBD1. The germline V gene encodes CDR1 MNHNY and CDR2 SVGAGI (reference sequence). The CDR3 is made up of 15 amino acids. Trimming removed 4 bases from V and 7 bases from J; junction bases left unmatched: 7. CDR3 protein: CASSSLTGDNSPLHF. As DNA, the CDR3 is TGTGCCAGCAGTTCCTTAACAGGGGACAATTCACCCCTCCACTTT.

CDR3 coding DNA: TGTGCCAGCAGTTTATCGGGCAGGGCCGTCTCCTACGAGCAGTACTTC. Protein product: CASSLSGRAVSYEQYF. The chain employs TRBV27 and TRBJ2-7, with D perhaps TRBD1 (5 bases). This CDR3 has 16 residues. Trimming left V 0 bases short and J 0 bases short, with 12 bases between. The germline V gene has CDR1 MNHEY and CDR2 SMNVEV (reference sequence).

The chain couples TRBV29-1 to TRBJ1-4, with a possible D match to TRBD1 (5 bases). CDR1 SQVTM and CDR2 ANQGSEA come from the germline V gene. This CDR3 has 15 amino acids. The V and J ends lost 7 bases and 7 bases respectively, with 22 bases between them. Here the CDR3 DNA reads TGCAGCGGCTACGATCCGGGCTCTGGGGGTGAAAAACTGTTTTTT. The encoded protein is CSGYDPGSGGEKLFF.

The V call is TRBV2, the J call TRBJ1-2; TRBD1 aligns across 8 bases. This CDR3 is 13 amino acids long. V trimming: 6 bases; J trimming: 8 bases; junction bases outside the gene matches: 8. Germline CDR1 and CDR2: SNHLY and FYNNEI. The CDR3 DNA reads TGTGCCAGCAGCCTGACAGGGGCGAAGGGCTACACCTTC. This gives the protein CASSLTGAKGYTF. Full variable domain (remainder filled in from reference TRBV2 and TRBJ1-2): EPEVTQTPSHQVTQMGQEVILRCVPISNHLYFYWYRQILGQKVEFLVSFYNNEISEKSEIFDDQFSVERPDGSNFTLKIRSTKLEDSAMYFCASSLTGAKGYTFGSGTRLTVV.

V is TRBV6-2 or TRBV6-3 and J is TRBJ1-1; no clear D. The CDR3 extends over 16 amino acids. The V end was cut by 0 bases, the J end by 0 bases, with 11 bases between. The germline CDR1 and CDR2 sequences are MNHEY and SVGEGT. The CDR3 is CASSYSLGPLNTEAFF. CDR3 nucleotides: TGTGCCAGCAGTTACTCACTTGGACCCCTGAACACTGAAGCTTTCTTT.